What follows are 17 T cell receptor beta chains derived from one specimen sequenced in a study of cytomegalovirus exposure and HLA in healthy donors. Using immunoSEQ multiplex PCR, the repertoire was profiled, and TCRdb retains in-frame clones only, with some absent. This sample has under 300,000 clones; roughly 90% occur once, and the top ten carry 0.37%. Sequencing used PBMCs. The receptors stem from a young woman in good health and CMV-seronegative.

A single count supports this clone. The rearrangement joins TRBV5-4 to TRBJ1-1; no firm D call. The V gene lost 1 base and the J gene lost 3 bases, with 7 bases spanning the gap. This CDR3 is built from 13 residues. Germline V CDR1 and CDR2: SGHNT, YYREEE (reference sequence). Written as DNA, the CDR3 is TGTGCCAGCAGCTTGACAGTCTACACTGAAGCTTTCTTT. Amino acid sequence: CASSLTVYTEAFF.

The gene calls are TRBV30 and TRBJ1-1; 7 bases map to TRBD1. The germline CDR1 and CDR2 sequences are GTSNPN and SVGIG (reference sequence). The CDR3 runs to 12 residues. J lost 6 bases, V lost 7 bases, and 8 bases had no gene match. CDR3 DNA sequence: TGTGCCTTTTACCGGGACAGACCTGAAGCTTTCTTT. Its protein is CAFYRDRPEAFF.

The gene calls are TRBV6-5 and TRBJ1-1, with a possible D match to TRBD1 (6 bases). CDR1 MNHEY and CDR2 SVGAGI come from the germline V gene. CDR3 length equals 15 residues. Trimming removed 3 bases at V and 1 base at J, with 12 bases between. The DNA of the CDR3 is TGTGCCAGCAGTTATGAAAGGGGGTCGAACACTGAAGCTTTCTTT. It translates to CASSYERGSNTEAFF.

The V call is TRBV10-1, the J call TRBJ2-1; the D gene is possibly TRBD2 (6 bases). The CDR3 runs to 16 residues. The V end was cut by 4 bases, the J end by 4 bases, with 17 bases between. Germline V gives CDR1 WNHNN, CDR2 SYGVQD (reference sequence). DNA of the CDR3: TGCGCCAGCAGTGCCGGGACTCTGAGCGGATACAATGAGCAGTTCTTC. It specifies CASSAGTLSGYNEQFF.

The rearrangement joins TRBV4-2 to TRBJ2-5; perhaps TRBD2 as D (7 bases). The germline gives CDR1 LGHNA, CDR2 YNFKEQ. Trimming pared 3 bases from V and 3 bases from J, leaving 14 bases between. This CDR3 comprises 15 residues. The CDR3 DNA sequence: TGTGCCAGCAGCCAGGGTGAAGGGGGGGAAGAGACCCAGTACTTC. Translating it yields CASSQGEGGEETQYF.

V gene TRBV7-9 combines with J gene TRBJ1-2, with D possibly matching TRBD1 (5 bases). The CDR3 is 17 residues long. In germline, CDR1 is SEHNR, CDR2 FQNEAQ (reference sequence). The V end was cut by 5 bases, the J end by 4 bases, with 23 bases between. The CDR3 bases are TGTGCCAGCAGCACGACCTCCGAGCGGGCAGGGATCTATGGCTACACCTTC. Translation gives CASSTTSERAGIYGYTF. The full variable domain, with the rest looked up from reference TRBV7-9 and TRBJ1-2, is DTGVSQNPRHKITKRGQNVTFRCDPISEHNRLYWYRQTLGQGPEFLTYFQNEAQLEKSRLLSDRFSAERPKGSFSTLEIQRTEQGDSAMYLCASSTTSERAGIYGYTFGSGTRLTVV.

This clone was seen just once. The chain uses TRBV6-6 and TRBJ2-5, with D possibly TRBD2 on 5 matching bases. The V end lost 6 bases, the J end lost 4 bases, and 12 bases lay between the germline ends. The CDR3 is 13 residues long. Germline CDR1 and CDR2: MNHNY and SVGAGI (reference sequence). CDR3 nucleotide sequence: TGTGCCAGCAGGCCTACTAGTGGAGAGACCCAGTACTTC. Amino acids: CASRPTSGETQYF.

The gene calls are TRBV28 and TRBJ1-5; 7 bases fit TRBD1. J lost 1 base, V lost 11 bases, and 5 bases had no gene match. The CDR3 loop spans 13 amino acids. Germline lookup yields CDR1 MDHEN and CDR2 SYDVKM. The CDR3 nucleotides are TGTGCCGGAGGGACAGAGAGCAATCAGCCCCAGCATTTT. As protein: CAGGTESNQPQHF.

This clone was counted between two and nine times. This CDR3 reads CASSLEGARWTEAFF. CDR3 sequence (DNA): TGTGCCAGCAGCTTGGAGGGGGCTCGGTGGACTGAAGCTTTCTTT. V and J are TRBV11-2 and TRBJ1-1; the match to TRBD1 covers 7 bases. From germline, CDR1 is SGHAT and CDR2 FQNNGV. The CDR3 has 15 residues. V shed 3 bases and J 5 bases; nucleotides not matched to a gene: 9.

This chain links TRBV6-6 with TRBJ1-1; 8 bases line up with TRBD1. From germline, CDR1 is MNHNY and CDR2 SVGAGI (reference sequence). The CDR3 runs to 15 residues. The J segment lost 7 bases and the V segment lost 6 bases, leaving 13 bases of the junction unmatched. Written as DNA, the CDR3 is TGTGCCAGCAGCTCCGGACAGGGTCTGCTTGGTGAAGCTTTCTTT. It translates to CASSSGQGLLGEAFF.

This chain joins TRBV6-5 and TRBJ1-1, with D maybe TRBD1 (6 bases). The CDR3 is made up of 13 amino acids. V was cut by 2 bases and J by 5 bases, with 9 bases left in between. Germline lookup yields CDR1 MNHEY and CDR2 SVGAGI. The CDR3 is CASSYTGSTEAFF. In DNA form, the CDR3 reads TGTGCCAGCAGTTACACAGGGAGTACTGAAGCTTTCTTT.

This rearrangement joins TRBV11-2 to TRBJ2-3; D call uncertain. CDR3 size: 12 residues. CDR1 and CDR2 (germline): SGHAT, FQNNGV. With 5 bases removed from V and 3 bases from J, the gap between germline ends came to 6 bases. CDR3: CASSPTTDTQYF. For the CDR3, the DNA is TGTGCCAGCAGCCCTACTACAGATACGCAGTATTTT.

This clone was counted between two and nine times. The rearrangement uses TRBV6-1 and TRBJ1-5; no clear D. CDR1 is MNHNS, CDR2 SASEGT, per germline. The CDR3 consists of 14 residues. Trimming took off 4 bases at V and 4 bases at J, with 11 bases between the two ends. CDR3 nucleotide sequence: TGTGCCAGCAGTGCCCGGGAGATAAATCAGCCCCAGCATTTT. Translation gives CASSAREINQPQHF.

The chain joins TRBV7-9 to TRBJ2-5; TRBD1 matches at 8 bases. V dropped 5 bases and J dropped 4; count of bases not matched to a gene: 9. Germline values: CDR1 SEHNR, CDR2 FQNEAQ (reference sequence). There are 15 residues in the CDR3. CDR3 protein: CASSETGGLRETQYF. As DNA, the CDR3 is TGTGCCAGCAGCGAAACAGGGGGGTTGCGAGAGACCCAGTACTTC.

The chain links TRBV6-6 to TRBJ2-7; maybe TRBD1 (5 bases). This CDR3 comprises 14 residues. V was trimmed by 5 bases and J by 1 base, leaving 12 bases between them. Germline lookup yields CDR1 MNHNY and CDR2 SVGAGI (reference sequence). The CDR3 sequence: CASSTDSASYEQYV. CDR3 nucleotide sequence: TGTGCCAGCAGTACTGACAGCGCTTCCTACGAGCAGTACGTC.

This rearrangement joins TRBV14 to TRBJ2-5, with D uncertain. V was clipped by 0 bases and J by 10 bases, with 15 bases between them. The V gene's germline CDR1 is SGHDN and CDR2 FVKESK. There are 14 residues in the CDR3. CDR3 region: CASSQDRTKSDQYF. CDR3 in DNA: TGTGCCAGCAGCCAAGACCGTACTAAATCGGACCAGTACTTC.

The V call is TRBV18, the J call TRBJ1-1; a possible D gene is TRBD1 (6 bases). V was cut by 2 bases and J by 4 bases, with 17 bases left in between. Germline assignment: CDR1 KGHSH and CDR2 LQKENI. This CDR3 comprises 16 residues. CDR3 bases: TGTGCCAGCTCACCAGATCGATTGAGGGGGGGCACTGAAGCTTTCTTT. This encodes CASSPDRLRGGTEAFF.